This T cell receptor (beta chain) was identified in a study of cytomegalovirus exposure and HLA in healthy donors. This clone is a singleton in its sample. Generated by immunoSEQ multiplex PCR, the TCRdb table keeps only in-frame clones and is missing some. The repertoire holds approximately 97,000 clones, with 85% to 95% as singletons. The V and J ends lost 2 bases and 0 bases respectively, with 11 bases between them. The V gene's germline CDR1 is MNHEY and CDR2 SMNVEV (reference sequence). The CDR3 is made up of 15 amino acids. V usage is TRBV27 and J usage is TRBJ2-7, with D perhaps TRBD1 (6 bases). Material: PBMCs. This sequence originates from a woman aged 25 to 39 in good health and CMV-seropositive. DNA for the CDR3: TGTGCCAGCAGTTTAGTTCAGGGGACCTCCTACGAGCAGTACTTC. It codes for CASSLVQGTSYEQYF.